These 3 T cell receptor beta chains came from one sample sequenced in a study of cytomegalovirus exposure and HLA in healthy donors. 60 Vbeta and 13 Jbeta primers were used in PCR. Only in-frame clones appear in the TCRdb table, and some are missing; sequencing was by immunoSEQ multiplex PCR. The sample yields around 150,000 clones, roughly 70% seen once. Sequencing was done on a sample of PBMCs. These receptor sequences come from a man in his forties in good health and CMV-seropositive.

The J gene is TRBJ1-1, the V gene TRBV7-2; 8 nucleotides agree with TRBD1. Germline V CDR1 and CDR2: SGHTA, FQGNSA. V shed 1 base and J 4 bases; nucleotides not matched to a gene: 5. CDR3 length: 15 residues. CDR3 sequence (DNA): TGTGCCAGCAGCTTAGATACAGGGGGAGGCACTGAAGCTTTCTTT. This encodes CASSLDTGGGTEAFF.

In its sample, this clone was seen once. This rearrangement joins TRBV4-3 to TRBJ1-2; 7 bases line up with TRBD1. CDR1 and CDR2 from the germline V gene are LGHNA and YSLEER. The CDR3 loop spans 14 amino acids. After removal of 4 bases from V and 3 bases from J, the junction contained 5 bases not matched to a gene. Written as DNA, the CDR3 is TGCGCCAGCAGCCCGACAGGGAGTCACTATGGCTACACCTTC. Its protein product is CASSPTGSHYGYTF.

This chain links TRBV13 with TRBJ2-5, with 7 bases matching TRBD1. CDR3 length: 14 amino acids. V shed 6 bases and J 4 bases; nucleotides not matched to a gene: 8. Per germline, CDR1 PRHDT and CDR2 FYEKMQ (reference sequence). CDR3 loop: CASSYDRVGETQYF. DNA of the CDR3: TGTGCCAGCAGTTATGACAGGGTGGGAGAGACCCAGTACTTC.